This is a list of T cell receptor beta chains from one sample in a study of T cells in Graves' hyperthyroidism and ophthalmopathy. Using its own MiXCR run on the multiplex PCR reads, TCRdb lists one record per CDR3 protein. The sample has some 560,000 distinct CDR3 sequences, around 14% seen once. Sequences were obtained from blood. Source of these receptors: a woman aged 30 to 39 with Graves' hyperthyroidism. CDR3s include the opening cysteine and the closing phenylalanine or tryptophan. The D gene is left open where the match is weak. The listing skips clone size in some rows; elsewhere it reads once, few, many or a size class.

clone_size	d_call	j_call	v_call	cdr3_nt	cdr3_aa
few	TRBD2	TRBJ2-5	TRBV29-1	TGCAGCGTTGACAGGACTAGCGGGAACCAGTTCCAAGAGACCCAGTACTTC	CSVDRTSGNQFQETQYF
few	TRBD1	TRBJ2-5	TRBV15	TGTGCCACCAGCAAGACAGGGGTCGGGGAGACCCAGTACTTC	CATSKTGVGETQYF
many	TRBD2	TRBJ2-1	TRBV2	TGTGCCAGCAGGGGGGGGACTTACTACAATGAGCAGTTCTTC	CASRGGTYYNEQFF
many	NA	TRBJ2-3	TRBV3-1	TGTGCCAGCAGCGAACGGACTAGCACAGATACGCAGTATTTT	CASSERTSTDTQYF
NA	TRBD1	TRBJ1-2	TRBV30	TGTGCCTGGGATCAGGGGGGCGCCTATGGCTACACCTTC	CAWDQGGAYGYTF
NA	NA	TRBJ1-6	TRBV15	TGTGCCACCGCGGGGGGGGGTAATTCACCCCTCCACTTT	CATAGGGNSPLHF
many	TRBD1	TRBJ2-3	TRBV11-2	TGTGCCAGCAGCTATGGGACAGGGGGCCTGGATACGCAGTATTTT	CASSYGTGGLDTQYF
NA	NA	TRBJ2-7	TRBV19	TGTGCCAGTGCCGGAGGGCCCGACGAGCAGTACTTC	CASAGGPDEQYF
NA	TRBD2	TRBJ2-3	TRBV9	TGTGCCAGCAGCATGATTAGCGGGAGCACAGATACGCAGTATTTT	CASSMISGSTDTQYF
NA	NA	TRBJ2-2	TRBV9	TGTGCCAGCAGCGCGAGTCTGGGCGCCGGGGAGCTGTTTTTT	CASSASLGAGELFF
few	NA	TRBJ1-3	TRBV10-3	TGTGCCATCAGTGAGCGAAAGACCGGGAGCTCTGGAAACACCATATATTTT	CAISERKTGSSGNTIYF